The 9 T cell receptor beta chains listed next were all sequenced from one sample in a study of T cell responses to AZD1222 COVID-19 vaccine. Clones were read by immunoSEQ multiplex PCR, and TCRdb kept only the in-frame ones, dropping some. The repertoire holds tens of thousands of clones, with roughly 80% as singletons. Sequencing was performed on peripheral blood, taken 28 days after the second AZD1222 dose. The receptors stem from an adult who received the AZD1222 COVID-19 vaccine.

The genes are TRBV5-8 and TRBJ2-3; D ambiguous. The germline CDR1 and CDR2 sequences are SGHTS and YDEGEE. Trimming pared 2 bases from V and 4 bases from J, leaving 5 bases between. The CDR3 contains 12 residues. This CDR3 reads CASSFIADTQYF. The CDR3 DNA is TGTGCCAGCAGCTTTATTGCAGATACGCAGTATTTT.

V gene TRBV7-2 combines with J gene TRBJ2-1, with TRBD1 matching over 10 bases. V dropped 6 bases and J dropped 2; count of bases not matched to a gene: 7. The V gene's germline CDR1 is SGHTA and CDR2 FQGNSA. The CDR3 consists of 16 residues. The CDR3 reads CASSKGGTGAYNEQFF. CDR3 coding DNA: TGTGCCAGCAGTAAAGGGGGGACAGGGGCCTACAATGAGCAGTTCTTC.

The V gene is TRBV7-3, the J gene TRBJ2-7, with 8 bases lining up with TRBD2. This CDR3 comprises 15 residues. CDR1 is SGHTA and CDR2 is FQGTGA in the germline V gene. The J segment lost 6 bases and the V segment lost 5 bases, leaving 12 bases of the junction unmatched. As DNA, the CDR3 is TGTGCCAGCAGCCACACGGGGGGGCGGTTTGGCGAGCAGTACTTC. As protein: CASSHTGGRFGEQYF.

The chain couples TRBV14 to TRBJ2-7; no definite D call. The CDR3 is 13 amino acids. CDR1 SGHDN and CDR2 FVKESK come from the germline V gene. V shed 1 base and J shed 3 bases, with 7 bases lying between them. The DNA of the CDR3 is TGTGCCAGCAGCCAAGGACATAACTACGAGCAGTACTTC. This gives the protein CASSQGHNYEQYF.

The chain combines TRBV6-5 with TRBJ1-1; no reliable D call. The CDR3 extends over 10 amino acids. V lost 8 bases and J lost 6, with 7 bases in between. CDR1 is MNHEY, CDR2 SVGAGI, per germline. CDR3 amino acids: CASLNAEAFF. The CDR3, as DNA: TGTGCCAGCCTCAACGCTGAAGCTTTCTTT.

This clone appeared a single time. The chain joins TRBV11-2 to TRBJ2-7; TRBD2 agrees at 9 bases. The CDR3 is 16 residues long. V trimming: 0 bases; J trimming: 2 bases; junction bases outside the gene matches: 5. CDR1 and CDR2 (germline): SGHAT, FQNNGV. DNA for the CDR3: TGTGCCAGCAGCTTAGATTGGGCTAGCGGGGCCTACGAGCAGTACTTC. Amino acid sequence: CASSLDWASGAYEQYF.

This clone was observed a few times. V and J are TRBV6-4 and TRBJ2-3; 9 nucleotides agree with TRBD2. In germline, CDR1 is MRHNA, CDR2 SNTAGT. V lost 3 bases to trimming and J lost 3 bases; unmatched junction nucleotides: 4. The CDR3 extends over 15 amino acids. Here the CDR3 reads CASSEGGGATDTQYF. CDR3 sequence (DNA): TGTGCCAGCAGTGAAGGCGGGGGGGCAACAGATACGCAGTATTTT.

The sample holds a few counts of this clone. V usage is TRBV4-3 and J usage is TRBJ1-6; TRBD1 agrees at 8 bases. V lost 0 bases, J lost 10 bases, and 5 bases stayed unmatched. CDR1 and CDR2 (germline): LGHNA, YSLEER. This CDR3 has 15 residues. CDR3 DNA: TGCGCCAGCAGCCAAGAAGACAGGGGAGGGTCACCCCTCCACTTT. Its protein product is CASSQEDRGGSPLHF.

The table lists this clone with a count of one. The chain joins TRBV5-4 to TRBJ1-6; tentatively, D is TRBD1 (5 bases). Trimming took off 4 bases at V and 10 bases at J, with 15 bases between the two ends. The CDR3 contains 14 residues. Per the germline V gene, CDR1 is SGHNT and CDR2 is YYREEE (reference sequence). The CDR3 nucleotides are TGTGCCAGCAGCCCCCCCGGGGGGGGATCACCCCTCCACTTT. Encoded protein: CASSPPGGGSPLHF. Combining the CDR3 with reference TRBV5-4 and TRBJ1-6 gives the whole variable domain ETGVTQSPTHLIKTRGQQVTLRCSSQSGHNTVSWYQQALGQGPQFIFQYYREEENGRGNFPPRFSGLQFPNYSSELNVNALELDDSALYLCASSPPGGGSPLHFGNGTRLTVT.